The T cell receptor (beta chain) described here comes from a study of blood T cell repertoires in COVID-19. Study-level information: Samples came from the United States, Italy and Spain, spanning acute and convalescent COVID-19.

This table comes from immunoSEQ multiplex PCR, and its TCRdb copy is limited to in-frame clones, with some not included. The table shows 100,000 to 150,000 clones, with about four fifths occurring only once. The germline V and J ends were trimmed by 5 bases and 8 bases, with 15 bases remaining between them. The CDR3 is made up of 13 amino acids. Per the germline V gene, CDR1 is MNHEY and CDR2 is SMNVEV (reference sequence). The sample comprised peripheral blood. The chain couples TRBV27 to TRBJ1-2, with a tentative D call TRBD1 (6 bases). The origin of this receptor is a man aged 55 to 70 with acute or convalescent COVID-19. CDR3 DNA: TGTGCCAGCAGTCCCCGGTCGGGGGGCGGCTACACCTTC. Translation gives CASSPRSGGGYTF.